This TCR beta chain was recovered during a study of beta chain features in type 1 diabetes. General study results and limits: TCRB CDR3s from Type 1 diabetes patients were moderately but significantly shorter in all four CD4+ subsets.

Sequenced material consisted of expressed TCRB transcripts (all of the isolated RNA was reverse transcribed). TCRdb keeps only in-frame clones here, not all; method: immunoSEQ multiplex PCR. The data hold around 260,000 clones, with around 24% observed a single time. CDR1 and CDR2 (germline): SGDLS, YYNGEE. V lost 0 bases, J lost 4 bases, and 4 bases stayed unmatched. CDR3 size: 15 residues. Stem cell-like memory, regulatory, central memory and naive CD4+ cells were sorted via CD45RO/CCR7/CD25/CD127/CD95/CD27. A note on this clone: Its antigen is not identified.

Sequenced: naive CD4+ T cells from blood. The V and J genes are TRBV9 and TRBJ2-1; 7 bases align to TRBD2. This TCR was recovered from a woman in her thirties with type 1 diabetes. CDR3 loop: CASSVGLAVYNEQFF. DNA for the CDR3: TGTGCCAGCAGCGTAGGTCTAGCGGTATACAATGAGCAGTTCTTC. Filled out from reference TRBV9 and TRBJ2-1, the complete variable domain reads DSGVTQTPKHLITATGQRVTLRCSPRSGDLSVYWYQQSLDQGLQFLIQYYNGEERAKGNILERFSAQQFPDLHSELNLSSLELGDSALYFCASSVGLAVYNEQFFGPGTRLTVL.